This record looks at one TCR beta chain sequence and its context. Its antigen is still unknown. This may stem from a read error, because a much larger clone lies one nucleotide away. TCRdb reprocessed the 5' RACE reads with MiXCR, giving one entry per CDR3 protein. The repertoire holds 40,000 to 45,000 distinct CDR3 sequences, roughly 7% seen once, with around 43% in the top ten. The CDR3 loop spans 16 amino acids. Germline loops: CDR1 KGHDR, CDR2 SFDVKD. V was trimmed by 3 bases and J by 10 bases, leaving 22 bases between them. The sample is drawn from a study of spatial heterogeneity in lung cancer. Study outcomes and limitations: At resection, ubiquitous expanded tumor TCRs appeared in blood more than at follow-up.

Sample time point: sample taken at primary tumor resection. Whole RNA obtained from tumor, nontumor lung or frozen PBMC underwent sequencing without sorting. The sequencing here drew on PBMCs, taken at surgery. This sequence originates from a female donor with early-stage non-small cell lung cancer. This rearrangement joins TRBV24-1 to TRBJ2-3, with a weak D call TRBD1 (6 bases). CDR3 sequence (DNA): TGTGCCACCAGTGATGCCGGGACATCGCATCGGGTTGCGCAGTATTTT. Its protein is CATSDAGTSHRVAQYF.